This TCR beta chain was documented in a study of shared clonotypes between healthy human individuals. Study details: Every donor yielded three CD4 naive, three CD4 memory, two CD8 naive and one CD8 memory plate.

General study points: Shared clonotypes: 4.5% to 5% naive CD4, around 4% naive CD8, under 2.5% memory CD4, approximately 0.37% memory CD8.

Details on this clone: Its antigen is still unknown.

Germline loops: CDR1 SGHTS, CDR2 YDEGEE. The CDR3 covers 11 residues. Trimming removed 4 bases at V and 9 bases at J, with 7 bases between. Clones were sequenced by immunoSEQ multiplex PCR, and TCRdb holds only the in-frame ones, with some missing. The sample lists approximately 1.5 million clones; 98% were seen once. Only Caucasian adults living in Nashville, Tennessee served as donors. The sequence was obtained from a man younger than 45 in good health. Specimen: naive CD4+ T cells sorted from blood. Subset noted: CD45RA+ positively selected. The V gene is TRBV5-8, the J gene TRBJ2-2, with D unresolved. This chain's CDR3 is CASSPRRELFF. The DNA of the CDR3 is TGTGCCAGCAGCCCAAGGCGGGAGCTGTTTTTT.